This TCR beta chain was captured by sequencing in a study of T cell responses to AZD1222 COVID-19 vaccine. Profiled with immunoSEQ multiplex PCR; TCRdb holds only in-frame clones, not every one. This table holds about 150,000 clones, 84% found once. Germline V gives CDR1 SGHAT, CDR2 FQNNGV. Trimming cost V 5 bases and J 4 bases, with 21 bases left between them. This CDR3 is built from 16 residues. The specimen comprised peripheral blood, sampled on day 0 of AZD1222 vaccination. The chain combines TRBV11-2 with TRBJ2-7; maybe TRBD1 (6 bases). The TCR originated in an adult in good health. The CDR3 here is CASSRTTPDRVYEQYF. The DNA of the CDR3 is TGTGCCAGCAGCCGAACTACTCCGGACAGAGTATACGAGCAGTACTTC.